The clone carrying this T cell receptor (beta chain) was picked up one time. Germline V CDR1 and CDR2: LNHDA, SQIVND (reference sequence). Trimming removed 3 bases from V and 8 bases from J; junction bases left unmatched: 9. The CDR3 length is 16 residues. In the authors' workflow: The assay estimated nucleated cells by amplifying reference gene primers. TCRdb keeps only in-frame clones here, not all; method: immunoSEQ multiplex PCR. The DNA gave D and trimming, while V, J and clone size come from that table. In the table there are about 240,000 clones, 87% of which are singletons. This record belongs to a study of blood T cell repertoires in COVID-19.

This TCR came from a man between 60 and 70 years old who had recovered from COVID-19. Sequenced sample: peripheral blood. The J gene is TRBJ1-4, the V gene TRBV19; TRBD1 matches at 10 bases. In DNA form, the CDR3 reads TGTGCCAGTAGTATCTACAGGACAGGGGGAGGCGAAAAACTGTTTTTT. It translates to CASSIYRTGGGEKLFF.